This T cell receptor beta chain originates from a study of T cells in Graves' hyperthyroidism and ophthalmopathy (dated by TCRdb to about 2019). General notes on the study: Peripheral blood samples were taken at initial diagnosis, before any treatment was given. Following sampling, methimazole starting at 30 mg daily was given to hyperthyroidism patients, and high-dose intravenous methylprednisolone was given to ophthalmopathy patients. For training and testing, the roughly 93 patients in the discovery cohort were randomly divided in a 7:3 ratio. TCR Vbeta CDR3 sequencing of around 130 peripheral blood samples (fewer than 45 ophthalmopathy, some 75 hyperthyroidism and approximately 17 progressor patients) is reported in the paper. Prospective prediction of ophthalmopathy was tested in an independent validation cohort of 18 to 20 hyperthyroidism patients and 15 to 17 patients who later progressed to ophthalmopathy. To identify distinguishing TCR V-J signatures, a discovery cohort of around 100 patients was used, comprising some 45 with Graves' ophthalmopathy and 57 with stable Graves' hyperthyroidism. Thyroid tissue and blood T-cell repertoires from about 6 Graves' hyperthyroidism patients were also compared in the study.

In regard to this clonotype: Its specific antigen is unknown. Per-nucleotide qualities are absent, and no much larger clonotype sits a single base away.

Beyond this particular receptor, the publication reports: Most expanded thyroid clonotypes (frequency above 0.001) were also found in blood, which suggests that blood repertoires may mirror thyroid immune responses. In validation, the model predicted progression to ophthalmopathy a median of around 6.5 months before onset, with about 67% sensitivity and nearly 75% specificity. No statistical method was used to set the sample size in advance, and investigators knew the group allocation. A model built on a 13 V-J signature distinguished ophthalmopathy from stable hyperthyroidism, reaching about 88% sensitivity and approximately 83% specificity in cross-validation and 80%/75% in testing.

The TCR beta CDR3 regions were amplified from RNA transcripts. The first round of RT-PCR for the TCR CDR3 was performed with the HTBI primer set and the Qiagen OneStep RT-PCR kit. Libraries were constructed in a second round of multiplex PCR, after which size selection and purification were performed. The libraries were sequenced on an Illumina HiSeq2000 using paired-end 100 bp reads. The study's own analysis went as follows. SOAPnuke was used to process the raw data, throwing out any read that contained adapters or uncalled bases, had a mean Phred below 15, or lacked an exact constant-primer or identifier match. COPE v1.2.5 was used to merge high-quality paired reads, and clonotypes were defined as unique nucleotide sequences. MiTCR v1.1 was used to align clonotypes to the IMGT TRBV, TRBD and TRBJ reference segments. Only V-J combinations with frequency above 0.0001, covering about 99% of repertoires, were analysed. The TCS score was defined as the ratio of F50 (clonal expansion) to E x V (chaos), calculated using BLOSUM62-based TCRdist between CDR3 peptides within each V-J. Welch's t-statistics and random forest reduced around 550 V-J features to roughly 13, which were used in a naive Bayes classifier (R e1071). TCRdb ran its own pipeline on the public reads, namely fastp trimming at Q25 and MiXCR clone calling, and kept in-frame beta chains. Merged by CDR3 protein, the rows form single entries marked with the most common genes and DNA. TCRdb, rather than the study authors, made the V and J calls. The sample records around 280,000 distinct CDR3 sequences, 13% of which are singletons. The ten largest clones add up to roughly 7.5% of the sample.

The CDR3 contains 14 residues, cysteine and phenylalanine counted. Of all the DNA, just the CDR3 is kept, 42 bases in frame from base 1. The trim is 3 bases for V and 4 bases for J, with a gap of 11 bases between the germline ends. Based on the germline V gene, the CDR1 and CDR2 sequences are SGDLS and YYNGEE. Hyperthyroidism patients were newly diagnosed, with disease duration under 2 months, and aged 18 to 65 years. Exclusion was applied to patients with uncontrolled infections, other autoimmune diseases, pregnancy or lactation. Diagnoses relied on clinical symptoms, serum thyroxine and TRAb, thyroid ultrasound and orbital computed tomography. Blood from progressor patients was collected at the time of first diagnosis with hyperthyroidism, before any ophthalmopathy symptoms had appeared. Ficoll-Paque density gradient centrifugation was used to isolate PBMCs from about 9.4 ml of fresh peripheral blood. Progressor patients were defined as those initially diagnosed with Graves' hyperthyroidism in whom ophthalmopathy developed during follow-up. Total RNA was extracted with Trizol reagent, and quality was checked on an Agilent 2100 Bioanalyzer.

This TCR derives from a woman in her 30s with Graves' hyperthyroidism that later progressed to Graves' ophthalmopathy. Here the chain combines TRBV9 and TRBJ1-5, with the D segment identity uncertain. Input material: blood. The CDR3 loop reads CASSASDRNQPQHF. The base sequence is TGTGCCAGCAGCGCCAGTGACCGAAATCAGCCCCAGCATTTT.